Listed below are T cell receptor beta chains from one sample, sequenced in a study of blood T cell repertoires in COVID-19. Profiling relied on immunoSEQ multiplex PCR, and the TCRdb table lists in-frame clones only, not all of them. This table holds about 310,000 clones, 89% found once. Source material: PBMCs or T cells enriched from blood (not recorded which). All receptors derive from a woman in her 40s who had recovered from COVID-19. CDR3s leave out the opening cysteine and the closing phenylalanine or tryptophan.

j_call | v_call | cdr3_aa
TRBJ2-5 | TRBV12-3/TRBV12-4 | ASSMRGETQY
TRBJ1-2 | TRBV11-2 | ASSARQGWAYGYT
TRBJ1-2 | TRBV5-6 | ASNSAGTIAGGYT
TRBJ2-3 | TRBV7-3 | ASSPKFGGTDTQY
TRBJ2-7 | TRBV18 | ASSPLASANSYEQY
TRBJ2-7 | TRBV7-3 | ASSLRADGPYEQY
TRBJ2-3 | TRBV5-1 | ASSPNAGIDTQY
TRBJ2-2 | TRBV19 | ASSINTGSTGELF
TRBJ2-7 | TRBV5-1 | ASSLNSPSRDYEQY
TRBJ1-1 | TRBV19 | ASSRDRERGEAF
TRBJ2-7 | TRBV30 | AWSVGSGGPYEQY
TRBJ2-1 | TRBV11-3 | ASSLGQGPEGF
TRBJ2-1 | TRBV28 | ASSTSGRDEQF
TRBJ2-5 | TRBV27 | ASSLRGKETQY
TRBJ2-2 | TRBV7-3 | ASSHPTSGAANTGELF
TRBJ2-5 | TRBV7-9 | ASSWTGRRETQY
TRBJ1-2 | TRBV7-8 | ASRGRPLYGYT
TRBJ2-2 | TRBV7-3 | ASSQGRDTGELF
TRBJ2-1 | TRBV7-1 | ASSSRTPPVRAHPPRRLGDEQF
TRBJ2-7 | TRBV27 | ASSLAGGRYEQY
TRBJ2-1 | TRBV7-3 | ASSSTGLDSYNEQF
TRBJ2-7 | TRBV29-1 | SVERQGATYEQY
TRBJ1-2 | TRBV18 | ASSLASRSANYGYT
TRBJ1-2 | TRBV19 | ASSQGGNYGYT
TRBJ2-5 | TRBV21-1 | ASSNRTSGSNGGQETQY
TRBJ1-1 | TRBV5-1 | ASSTGDFNTEAF
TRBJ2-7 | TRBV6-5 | ASRDAAGAYEQY
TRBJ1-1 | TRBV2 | ASSPPQGWTAEAF
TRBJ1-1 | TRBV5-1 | ASRRGGNTEAF
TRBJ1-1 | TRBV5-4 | ASSFQGTWGTEAF
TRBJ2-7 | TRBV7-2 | ASSPLQGFREQY
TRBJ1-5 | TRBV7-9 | ASSLGTGDVRPQH
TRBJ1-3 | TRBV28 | ASSSPGQRVGNTIY
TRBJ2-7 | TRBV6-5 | ASSFGQNLHEQY
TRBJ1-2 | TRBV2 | ASRAYPGGYT
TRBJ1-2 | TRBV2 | ASSGGGRNYGYT
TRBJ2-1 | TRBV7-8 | ASSPRLAGDNEQF
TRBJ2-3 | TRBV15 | ATSRGTSGSTDTQY
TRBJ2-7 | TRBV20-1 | SADSMNEQY
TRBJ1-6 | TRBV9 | ASSGTGISPLH
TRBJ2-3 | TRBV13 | ASSLLAGGPVDTQY
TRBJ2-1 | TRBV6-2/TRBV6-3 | ASSYASSGGAYNEQF
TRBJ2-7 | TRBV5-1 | ASIPGLAGLPYSYEQY
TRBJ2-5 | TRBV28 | ASSLSVETQY
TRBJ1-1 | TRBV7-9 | ASSLARGPGGYTEAF
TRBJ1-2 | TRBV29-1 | SATLGGLQGYT
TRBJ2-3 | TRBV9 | ASSVEPSWADTQY